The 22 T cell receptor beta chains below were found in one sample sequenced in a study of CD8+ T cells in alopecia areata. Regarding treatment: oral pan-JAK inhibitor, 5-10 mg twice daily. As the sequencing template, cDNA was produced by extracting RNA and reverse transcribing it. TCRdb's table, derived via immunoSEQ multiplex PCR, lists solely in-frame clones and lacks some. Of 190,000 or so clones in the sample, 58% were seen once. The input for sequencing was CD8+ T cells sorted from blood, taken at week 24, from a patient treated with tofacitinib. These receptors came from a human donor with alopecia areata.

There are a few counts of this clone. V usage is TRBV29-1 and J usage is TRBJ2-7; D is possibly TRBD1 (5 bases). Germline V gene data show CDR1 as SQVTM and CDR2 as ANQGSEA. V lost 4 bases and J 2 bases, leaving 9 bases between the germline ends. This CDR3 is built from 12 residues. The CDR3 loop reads CSVAKGTYEQYF. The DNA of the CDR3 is TGCAGCGTTGCCAAGGGGACCTACGAGCAGTACTTC.

CDR3 in amino acids: CAIRVEQGLGQYF. The CDR3 DNA reads TGTGCCATCAGGGTTGAGCAGGGCCTTGGGCAGTACTTC. This sequence joins TRBV10-3 and TRBJ2-7, with D perhaps TRBD1 (5 bases). Trimming shortened V by 6 bases and J by 9 bases, and 18 bases separated the two germline ends. Germline values: CDR1 ENHRY, CDR2 SYGVKD. The CDR3 has 13 residues.

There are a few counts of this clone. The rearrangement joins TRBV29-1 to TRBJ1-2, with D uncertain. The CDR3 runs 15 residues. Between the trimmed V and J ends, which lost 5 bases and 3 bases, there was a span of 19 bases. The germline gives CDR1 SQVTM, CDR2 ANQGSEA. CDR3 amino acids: CSVPAQQQRHYGYTF. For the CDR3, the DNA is TGCAGCGTTCCTGCACAGCAGCAGAGACACTATGGCTACACCTTC.

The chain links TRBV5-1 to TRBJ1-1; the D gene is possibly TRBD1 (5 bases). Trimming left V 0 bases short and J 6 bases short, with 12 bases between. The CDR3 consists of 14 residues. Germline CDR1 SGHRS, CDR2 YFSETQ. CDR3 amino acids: CASSLDVRDPEAFF. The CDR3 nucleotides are TGCGCCAGCAGCTTGGATGTCAGGGACCCTGAAGCTTTCTTT.

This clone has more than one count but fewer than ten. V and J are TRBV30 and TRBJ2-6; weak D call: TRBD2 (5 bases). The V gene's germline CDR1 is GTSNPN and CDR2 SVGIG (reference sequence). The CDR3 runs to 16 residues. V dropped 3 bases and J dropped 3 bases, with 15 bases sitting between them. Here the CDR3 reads CAWSPSFGDGANVLTF. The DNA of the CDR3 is TGTGCCTGGAGCCCATCCTTCGGGGATGGGGCCAACGTCCTGACTTTC.

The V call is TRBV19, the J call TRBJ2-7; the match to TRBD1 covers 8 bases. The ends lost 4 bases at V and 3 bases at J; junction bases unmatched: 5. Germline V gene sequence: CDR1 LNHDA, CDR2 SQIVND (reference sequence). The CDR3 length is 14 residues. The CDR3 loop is CASSKVTGDYEQYF. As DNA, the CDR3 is TGTGCCAGTAGTAAGGTGACAGGGGACTACGAGCAGTACTTC.

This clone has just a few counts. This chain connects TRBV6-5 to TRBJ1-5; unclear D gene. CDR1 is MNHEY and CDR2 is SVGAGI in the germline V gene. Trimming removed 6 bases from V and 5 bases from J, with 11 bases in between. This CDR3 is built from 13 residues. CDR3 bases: TGTGCCAGCAGAGATAACCAGGATCAGCCCCAGCATTTT. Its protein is CASRDNQDQPQHF.

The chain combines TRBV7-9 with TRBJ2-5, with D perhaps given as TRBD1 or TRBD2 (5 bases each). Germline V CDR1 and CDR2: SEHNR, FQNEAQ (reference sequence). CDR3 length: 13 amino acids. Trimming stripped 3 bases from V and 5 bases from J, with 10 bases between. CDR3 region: CASSLSREETQYF. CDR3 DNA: TGTGCCAGCAGCTTGAGCAGGGAGGAGACCCAGTACTTC.

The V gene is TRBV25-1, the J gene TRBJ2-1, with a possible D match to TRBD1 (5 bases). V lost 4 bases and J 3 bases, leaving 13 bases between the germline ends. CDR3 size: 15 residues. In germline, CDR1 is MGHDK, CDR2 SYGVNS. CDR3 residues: CASSGAGSHYNEQFF. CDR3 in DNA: TGTGCCAGCAGTGGAGCAGGGTCCCACTACAATGAGCAGTTCTTC.

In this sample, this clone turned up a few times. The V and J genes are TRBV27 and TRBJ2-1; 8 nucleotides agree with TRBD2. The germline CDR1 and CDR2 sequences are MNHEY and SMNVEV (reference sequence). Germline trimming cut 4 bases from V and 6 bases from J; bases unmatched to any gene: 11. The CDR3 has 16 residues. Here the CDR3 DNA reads TGTGCCAGCAGTTCACTCGGGAGGGTTAGGGCCAATGAGCAGTTCTTC. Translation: CASSSLGRVRANEQFF.

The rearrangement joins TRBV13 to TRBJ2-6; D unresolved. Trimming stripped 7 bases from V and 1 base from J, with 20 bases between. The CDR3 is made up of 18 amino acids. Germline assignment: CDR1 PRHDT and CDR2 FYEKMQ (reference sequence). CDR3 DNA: TGTGCCAGCACCACGCGGACCGCTGGTGAGTCTGGGGCCAACGTCCTGACTTTC. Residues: CASTTRTAGESGANVLTF.

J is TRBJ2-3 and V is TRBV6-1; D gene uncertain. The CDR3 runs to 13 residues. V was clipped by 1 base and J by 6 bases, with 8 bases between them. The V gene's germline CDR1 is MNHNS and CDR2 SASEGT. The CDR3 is CASSEGFRDTQYF. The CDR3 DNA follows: TGTGCCAGCAGTGAAGGATTTCGGGATACGCAGTATTTT.

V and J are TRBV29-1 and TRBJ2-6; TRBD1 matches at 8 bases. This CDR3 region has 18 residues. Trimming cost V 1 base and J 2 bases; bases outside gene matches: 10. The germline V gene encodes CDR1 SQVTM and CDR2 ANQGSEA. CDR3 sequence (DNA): TGCAGCGTTGAAGGGCTTCTTCACAGGGGGGCTGGGGCCAACGTCCTGACTTTC. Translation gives CSVEGLLHRGAGANVLTF.

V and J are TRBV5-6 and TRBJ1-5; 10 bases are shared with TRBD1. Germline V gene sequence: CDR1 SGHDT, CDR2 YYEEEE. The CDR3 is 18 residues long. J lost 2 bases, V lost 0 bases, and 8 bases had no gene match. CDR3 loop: CASSLGQGAISGNQPQHF. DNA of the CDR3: TGTGCCAGCAGCTTGGGACAGGGGGCTATTAGTGGCAATCAGCCCCAGCATTTT.

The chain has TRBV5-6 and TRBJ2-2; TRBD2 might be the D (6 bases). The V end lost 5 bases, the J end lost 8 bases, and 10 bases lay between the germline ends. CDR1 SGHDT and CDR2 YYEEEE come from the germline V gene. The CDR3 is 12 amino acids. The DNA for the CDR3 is TGTGCCAGCAGTATGGGACTGGGGGAGCTGTTTTTT. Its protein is CASSMGLGELFF.

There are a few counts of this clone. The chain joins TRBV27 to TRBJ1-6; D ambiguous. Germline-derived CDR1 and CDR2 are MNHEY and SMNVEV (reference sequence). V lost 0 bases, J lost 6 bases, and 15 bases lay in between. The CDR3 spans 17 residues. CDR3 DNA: TGTGCCAGCAGTTTATCTTCCCGCCTTAGCCTTAATTCACCCCTCCACTTT. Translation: CASSLSSRLSLNSPLHF.

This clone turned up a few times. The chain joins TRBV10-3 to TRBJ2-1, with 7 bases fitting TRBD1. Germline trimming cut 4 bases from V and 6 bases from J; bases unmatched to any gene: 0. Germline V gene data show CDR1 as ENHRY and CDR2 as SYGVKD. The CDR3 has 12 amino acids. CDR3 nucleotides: TGTGCCATCAGTGGGGACAGCAATGAGCAGTTCTTC. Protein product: CAISGDSNEQFF.

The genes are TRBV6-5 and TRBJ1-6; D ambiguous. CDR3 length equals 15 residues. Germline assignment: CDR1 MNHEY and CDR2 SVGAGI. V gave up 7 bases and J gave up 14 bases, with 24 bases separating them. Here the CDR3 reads CASTPLAQKGLSLHF. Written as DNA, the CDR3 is TGTGCCAGCACCCCCCTAGCCCAGAAGGGTTTGTCCCTCCACTTT.

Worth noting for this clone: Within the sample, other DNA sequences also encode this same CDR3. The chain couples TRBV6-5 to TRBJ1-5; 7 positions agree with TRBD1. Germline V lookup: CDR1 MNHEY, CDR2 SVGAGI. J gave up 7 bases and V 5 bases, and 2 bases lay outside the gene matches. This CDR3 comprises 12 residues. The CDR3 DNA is TGTGCCAGCAGTACGACAGGGCAGCCCCAGCATTTT. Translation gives CASSTTGQPQHF.

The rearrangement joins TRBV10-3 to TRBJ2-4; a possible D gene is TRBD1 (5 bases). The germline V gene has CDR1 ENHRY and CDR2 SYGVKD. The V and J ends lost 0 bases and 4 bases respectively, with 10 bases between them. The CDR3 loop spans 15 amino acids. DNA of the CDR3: TGTGCCATCAGTGAGTCAACGCAGGGAAAAAACATTCAGTACTTC. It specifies CAISESTQGKNIQYF.

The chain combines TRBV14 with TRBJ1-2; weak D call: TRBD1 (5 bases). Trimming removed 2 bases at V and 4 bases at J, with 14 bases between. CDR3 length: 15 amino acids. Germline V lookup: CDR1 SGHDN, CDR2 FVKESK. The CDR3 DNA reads TGTGCCAGCAGCCAATCGTCGTACAGGTCCTATGGCTACACCTTC. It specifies CASSQSSYRSYGYTF.

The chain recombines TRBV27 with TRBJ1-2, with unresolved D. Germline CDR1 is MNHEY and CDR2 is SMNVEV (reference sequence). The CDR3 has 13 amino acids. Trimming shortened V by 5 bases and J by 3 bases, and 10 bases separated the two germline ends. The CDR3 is CASSVEPYYGYTF. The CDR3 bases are TGTGCCAGCAGTGTGGAACCCTACTATGGCTACACCTTC.